The TCR beta chain under discussion was sequenced for a study of blood T cell repertoires in COVID-19. Study context: There were acute and convalescent COVID-19 samples, and they came from the United States, Italy and Spain. The cDNA or gDNA used as material had been derived from T cells, B-cell-depleted T cells, or PBMCs.

In the study's own analysis: Amplified reference gene primers provided the basis for estimating nucleated cell counts. Assay: immunoSEQ multiplex PCR; the TCRdb copy retains only in-frame clones and omits some. That table gives V, J and clone size, and the DNA gave D and trimming. Of 86,000 or so clones in the sample, about 89% were seen once. Trimming pared 4 bases from V and 6 bases from J, leaving 17 bases between. The germline CDR1 and CDR2 sequences are MNHEY and SVGAGI. The CDR3 totals 15 residues. V and J are TRBV6-5 and TRBJ2-3; maybe TRBD1 (6 bases). The sequencing input was peripheral blood. The clonotype originates from a man over 45 with active or convalescent COVID-19. CDR3: CASSSGQWPLDTQYF. CDR3 bases: TGTGCCAGCAGTTCCGGACAGTGGCCCCTTGATACGCAGTATTTT.